The 9 T cell receptor beta chains below all came from one sample that was sequenced in a study of CXCR3-negative and CXCR3-positive naive CD8 T cells. The authors made the TRB cDNA libraries by 5' RACE using UMI labels. TCRdb reworked the 5' RACE reads into one entry per CDR3 protein, no DNA. The listing records 120,000 to 150,000 distinct CDR3 sequences. Whole-study results and caveats: CXCR3-positive naive cells carried more hydrophobic TRB CDR3s than CXCR3-negative naive cells did.

Their antigens remain unidentified. Sequencing was done on a sample of naive CXCR3+ CD8+ T cells from blood. Subset denoted: CD45RO-CCR7+CD27+CD95- naive CD8+ T cells expressing CXCR3 (TNR3+). These TCRs come from a human donor in good health. Some clones in this sample may be carry-over from other donors' samples.

The chain carries TRBV3-1 and TRBJ2-1; TCRdb designates TRBD1, a call that cannot be tested without DNA. The CDR3 consists of 16 residues. The germline V gene has CDR1 LGHDT and CDR2 YNNKEL (reference sequence). This chain's CDR3 is CASSPTGTGDYNEQFF.

The V call is TRBV29-1, the J call TRBJ1-2; TCRdb outputs TRBD1, but without DNA this stays unchecked. In germline, CDR1 is SQVTM, CDR2 ANQGSEA. CDR3 length equals 15 residues. CDR3 residues: CSVVSTGPSSYGYTF.

The CDR3 here is CASSLVSGGNSPLHF. The chain combines TRBV11-2 with TRBJ1-6. This CDR3 spans 15 amino acids. The germline V gene has CDR1 SGHAT and CDR2 FQNNGV.

The chain combines TRBV6-4 with TRBJ2-3; absent DNA, TCRdb's TRBD2 call cannot be checked. Germline V gene sequence: CDR1 MRHNA, CDR2 SNTAGT. This CDR3 contains 16 residues. CDR3 sequence reads: CASSESSGVPTDTQYF.

The chain uses TRBV4-3 and TRBJ2-7; with no DNA, the TCRdb D assignment of TRBD1 cannot be verified. CDR1 is LGHNA and CDR2 is YSLEER in the germline V gene. The CDR3 length is 15 residues. This chain's CDR3 is CASSPGSGRDYEQYF.

The chain employs TRBV12-3 or TRBV12-4 and TRBJ2-2. CDR3 length: 15 residues. CDR3 sequence: CASSLASGNTGELFF.

This rearrangement joins TRBV30 to TRBJ2-7; the D call from TCRdb, TRBD2, cannot be confirmed without DNA. Looked up from germline, CDR1 is GTSNPN and CDR2 is SVGIG (reference sequence). The CDR3 totals 13 residues. CDR3 in amino acids: CAWTKGLTYEQYF.

The gene calls are TRBV14 and TRBJ1-2. This CDR3 is built from 16 residues. Germline values: CDR1 SGHDN, CDR2 FVKESK. CDR3 sequence reads: CASSQDLRGLSYGYTF.

J is TRBJ2-5 and V is TRBV2; without DNA, the TCRdb call of TRBD2 cannot be checked. Germline V gene data show CDR1 as SNHLY and CDR2 as FYNNEI. The CDR3 contains 18 residues. CDR3 loop: CASSEAVAGIRSQETQYF.